This T cell receptor beta chain came from a study of blood T cell repertoires in COVID-19. Overall study: Both acute and convalescent COVID-19 samples were obtained from the United States, Italy and Spain.

The CDR3 runs to 11 residues. Trimming removed 2 bases from V and 12 bases from J, with 8 bases in between. In the authors' methods: Reference gene primer amplification yielded estimated nucleated cell counts. Only in-frame clones appear in the TCRdb table, and some are missing; sequencing was by immunoSEQ multiplex PCR. V and J calls and clone size come straight from that table; D and trimming were deduced from the DNA. The sample carries 110,000 to 150,000 clones, 81% recorded once. The chain carries TRBV12-3 or TRBV12-4 and TRBJ1-5; D unclear. The sequence was collected from a human donor in a cohort sampled during active COVID-19. Sequencing was carried out using peripheral blood. The CDR3 coding sequence is TGTGCCAGCAGTTTAATAGGGAGCCAGCATTTT. Translated: CASSLIGSQHF.